This entry features one T cell receptor beta chain sequence. Profiling relied on immunoSEQ multiplex PCR, and the TCRdb table lists in-frame clones only, not all of them. The sample has 150,000 to 180,000 clones, roughly 90% seen once. The sample belongs to a study of radiation and T cells in renal cell carcinoma. Noted time point: blood 2 weeks post-SBRT. Treatment described: 15 Gy SBRT to primary tumor, nephrectomy 4 weeks later. This receptor was identified in a woman aged 45-65 years with renal cell carcinoma. The material was blood, obtained from a patient whose treatment included radiotherapy and nephrectomy.

Here the CDR3 reads CASSDRRGNQPQHF. Written as DNA, the CDR3 is TGTGCCAGCTCCGACCGGAGGGGCAATCAGCCCCAGCATTTT. The rearrangement uses TRBV6-6 and TRBJ1-5; unclear D gene. Trimming removed 8 bases at V and 2 bases at J, with 13 bases between. This CDR3 contains 14 residues. Looked up from germline, CDR1 is MNHNY and CDR2 is SVGAGI (reference sequence).